This paragraph covers one T cell receptor beta chain sequence. The specificity of this receptor is unknown. No per-base quality is available; no much larger clone lies one base away. The immunoSEQ Assay was used to immunosequence TCRbeta CDR3 regions from genomic DNA. Before high-throughput sequencing, the genomic DNA was amplified using bias-controlled multiplex PCR. The study's processing was this. To quantify the absolute abundance of each unique TCRbeta CDR3 region, the sequences were collapsed and filtered. Clonality, defined as 1 minus Pielou's evenness, was calculated using only productive rearrangements. Clones with significantly greater frequencies in on-treatment versus baseline samples were identified using a previously published method. Sourced from immuneACCESS, this table was stored by TCRdb with only in-frame sequences that have V and J called. A share of the clones is absent; for the studies checked, an unresolved V gene accounts for under half, and the remainder has no known explanation. V and J calls and clone size are given by that table; D and trimming were obtained from the DNA. In all, the sample holds 20,000 or so clones, and 73% of those were seen once. The top ten clones comprise just over 20% of the sample.

The record originates from a study of sequential checkpoint blockade in melanoma (dated by TCRdb to 2018 to 2020). About the full investigation: Patients were assigned by 1:1 randomization to either first-line nivolumab followed by ipilimumab (arm A) or ipilimumab followed by nivolumab (arm B). Maintenance nivolumab came after each of the two trial sequences. What the research found in general, with its limitations: The response-prediction model combining TCR metrics and mutation burden needs validation in larger, independent patient cohorts.

Explained via the paper, the treatment or condition label denotes: randomized to nivolumab then ipilimumab (arm A) or the reverse (arm B). No trial patient had received prior DNA-damaging chemotherapy. Live CD3+CD8+ cells negative for CD19 and CD56 were sorted from thawed PBMCs on a FACS Aria II flow cytometer. Samples were obtained from patients with melanoma enrolled in CheckMate 064, a randomized, open-label phase II trial of sequential checkpoint blockade. Leukapheresis was used to collect peripheral blood mononuclear cells, which were then purified with Ficoll-Paque and frozen in human serum with about 9.3% DMSO. Purity of sorted blood CD3+CD8+ cells was verified at >95% immediately after sorting, followed by DNA extraction. The CDR3 runs 12 residues from the cysteine to the phenylalanine. Only the CDR3 portion is preserved as DNA: 36 bases, with reading frame beginning at the first base. At the junction V is shortened by 4 bases and J by 3 bases, with 8 bases in between. For CDR1 and CDR2, the germline V gene lists SGHTS and YDEGEE.

The V and J genes are TRBV5-8 and TRBJ2-7; TRBD2 might be the D gene, on 6 matching bases. The material was CD8+ T cells sorted from blood (inferred from file names), obtained from a patient given nivolumab and ipilimumab in sequence. This TCR was recovered from a human donor with melanoma. The nucleotides read TGTGCCAGCAGCCACGGGGGCTACGAGCAGTACTTC. Its coded protein is CASSHGGYEQYF.